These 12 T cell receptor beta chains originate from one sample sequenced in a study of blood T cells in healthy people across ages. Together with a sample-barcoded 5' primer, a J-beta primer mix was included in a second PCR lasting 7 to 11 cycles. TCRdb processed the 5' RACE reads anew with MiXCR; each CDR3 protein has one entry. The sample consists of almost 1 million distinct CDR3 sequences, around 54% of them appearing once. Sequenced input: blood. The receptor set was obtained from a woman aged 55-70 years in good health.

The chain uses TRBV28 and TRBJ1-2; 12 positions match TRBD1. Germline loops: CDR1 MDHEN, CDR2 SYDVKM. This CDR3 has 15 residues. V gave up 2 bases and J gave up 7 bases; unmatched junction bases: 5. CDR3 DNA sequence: TGTGCCAGCAGTTTAACCGGGACAGGGGGCTCTGGCTACACCTTC. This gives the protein CASSLTGTGGSGYTF.

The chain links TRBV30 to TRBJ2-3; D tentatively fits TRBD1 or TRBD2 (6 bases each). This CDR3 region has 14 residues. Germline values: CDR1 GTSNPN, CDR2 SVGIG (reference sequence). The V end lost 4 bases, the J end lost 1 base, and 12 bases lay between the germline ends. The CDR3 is CAWTRGVGTDTQYF. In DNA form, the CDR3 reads TGTGCCTGGACTAGGGGGGTAGGCACAGATACGCAGTATTTT.

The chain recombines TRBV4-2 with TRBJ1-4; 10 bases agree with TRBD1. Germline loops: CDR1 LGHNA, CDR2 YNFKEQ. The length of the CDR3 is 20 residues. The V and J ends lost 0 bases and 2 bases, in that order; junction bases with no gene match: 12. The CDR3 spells CASSQESGTGVGMTNEKLFF. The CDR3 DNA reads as TGTGCCAGCAGCCAAGAGTCCGGGACAGGGGTCGGGATGACTAATGAAAAACTGTTTTTT.

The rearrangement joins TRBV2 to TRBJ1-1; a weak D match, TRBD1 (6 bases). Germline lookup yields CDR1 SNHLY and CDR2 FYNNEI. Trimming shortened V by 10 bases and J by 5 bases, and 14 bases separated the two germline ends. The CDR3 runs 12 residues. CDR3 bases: TGTGCCACCAAGGGGGGGCAAACTGAAGCTTTCTTT. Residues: CATKGGQTEAFF. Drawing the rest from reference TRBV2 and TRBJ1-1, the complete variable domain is EPEVTQTPSHQVTQMGQEVILRCVPISNHLYFYWYRQILGQKVEFLVSFYNNEISEKSEIFDDQFSVERPDGSNFTLKIRSTKLEDSAMYFCATKGGQTEAFFGQGTRLTVV.

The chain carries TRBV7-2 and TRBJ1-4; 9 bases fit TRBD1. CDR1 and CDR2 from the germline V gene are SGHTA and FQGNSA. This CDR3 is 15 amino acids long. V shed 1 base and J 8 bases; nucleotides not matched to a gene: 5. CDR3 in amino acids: CASSLVGQGREKLFF. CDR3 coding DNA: TGTGCCAGCAGCTTAGTGGGACAGGGAAGGGAAAAACTGTTTTTT.

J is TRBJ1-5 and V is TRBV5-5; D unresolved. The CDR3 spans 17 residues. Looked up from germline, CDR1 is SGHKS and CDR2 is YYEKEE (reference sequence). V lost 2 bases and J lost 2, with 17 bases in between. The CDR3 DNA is TGTGCCAGCAGCTTAGGTGACGGGGTAGGGCGCAATCAGCCCCAGCATTTT. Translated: CASSLGDGVGRNQPQHF.

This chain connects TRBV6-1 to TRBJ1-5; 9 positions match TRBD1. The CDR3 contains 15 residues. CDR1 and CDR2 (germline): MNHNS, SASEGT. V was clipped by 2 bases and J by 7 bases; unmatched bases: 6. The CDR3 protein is CASSEMDRGRQPQHF. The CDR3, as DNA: TGTGCCAGCAGTGAAATGGACAGGGGTCGGCAGCCCCAGCATTTT.

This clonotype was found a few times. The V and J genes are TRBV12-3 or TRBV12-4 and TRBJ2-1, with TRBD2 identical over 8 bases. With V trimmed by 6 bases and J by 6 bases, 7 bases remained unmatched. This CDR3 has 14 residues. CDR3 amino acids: CASSRRGGVNEQFF. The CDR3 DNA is TGTGCCAGCAGCCGCCGGGGGGGGGTCAATGAGCAGTTCTTC.

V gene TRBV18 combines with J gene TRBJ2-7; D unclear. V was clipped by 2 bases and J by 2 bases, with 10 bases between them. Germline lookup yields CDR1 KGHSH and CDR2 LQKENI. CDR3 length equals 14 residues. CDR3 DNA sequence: TGTGCCAGCTCACCATCCGCAGAAACCTACGAGCAGTACTTC. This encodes CASSPSAETYEQYF.

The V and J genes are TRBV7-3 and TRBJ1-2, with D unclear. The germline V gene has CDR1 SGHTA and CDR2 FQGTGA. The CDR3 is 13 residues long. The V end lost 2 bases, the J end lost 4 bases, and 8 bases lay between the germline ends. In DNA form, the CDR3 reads TGTGCCAGCAGCTTATTAGGCGGCTATGGCTACACCTTC. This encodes CASSLLGGYGYTF. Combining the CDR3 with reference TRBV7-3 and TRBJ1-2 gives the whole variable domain GAGVSQTPSNKVTEKGKYVELRCDPISGHTALYWYRQSLGQGPEFLIYFQGTGAADDSGLPNDRFFAVRPEGSVSTLKIQRTERGDSAVYLCASSLLGGYGYTFGSGTRLTVV.

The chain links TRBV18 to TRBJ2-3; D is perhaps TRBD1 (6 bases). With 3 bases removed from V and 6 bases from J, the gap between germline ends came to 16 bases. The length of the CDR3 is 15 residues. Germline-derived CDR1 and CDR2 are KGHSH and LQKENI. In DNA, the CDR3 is TGTGCCAGCTCACCCCGGGACATCGTTGGGGATACGCAGTATTTT. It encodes CASSPRDIVGDTQYF.

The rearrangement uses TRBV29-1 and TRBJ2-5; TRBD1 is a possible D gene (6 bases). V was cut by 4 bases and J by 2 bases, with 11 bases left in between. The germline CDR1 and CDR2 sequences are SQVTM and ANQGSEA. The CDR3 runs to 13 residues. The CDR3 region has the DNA TGCAGCGTTGTAGACAGGAGTCAAGAGACCCAGTACTTC. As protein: CSVVDRSQETQYF.